These 29 T cell receptor beta chains came from one sample sequenced in a study of CD8+CD57+ T cells in acquired aplastic anemia listed by TCRdb under 2018. The patients picked for sequencing were ones in whom flow cytometry had shown an expansion of CD8+CD57+ cells. The sequencer listed for this sample is Illumina HiSeq 2000. Genomic DNA was used as template for profiling of TCR beta VDJ combinations and CDR3 sequences. TCRdb trimmed public reads at Q25 via fastp, called clones via MiXCR and kept in-frame beta chains. Entries are consolidated by CDR3 protein sequence, retaining the most common genes and DNA. The sample table shows 450,000 to 600,000 distinct CDR3 sequences, and more than 25% are seen once. The leading ten clones occupy around 0.82% of the sample. What was sequenced was sorted CD4+, CD8+, or CD8+CD57+ T cells (not recorded which) from PBMCs. These receptors all come from a human donor with aplastic anemia.

This clonotype was recorded at least ten times. J is TRBJ2-7 and V is TRBV2; D may be TRBD1 (6 bases). V was shortened by 5 bases and J by 0 bases, with 8 bases between the two germline ends. CDR1 is SNHLY and CDR2 is FYNNEI in the germline V gene. This CDR3 has 13 amino acids. In DNA, the CDR3 is TGTGCCAGCAGTAGGGACACCTCCTACGAGCAGTACTTC. It codes for CASSRDTSYEQYF.

To note about this clonotype: The junction departs from the called germline gene at one end, perhaps through a read error. The chain uses TRBV29-1 and TRBJ1-2; D remains ambiguous. CDR1 is SQVTM and CDR2 is ANQGSEA in the germline V gene. The CDR3 is 11 amino acids. In DNA form, the CDR3 reads TGCACCGTTGCCACTCCCCATGGCTACACCTTC. Residues: CTVATPHGYTF.

This clonotype was observed at least ten times. V and J are TRBV7-9 and TRBJ2-1; D remains unclear. The CDR3 covers 11 residues. Germline CDR1 SEHNR, CDR2 FQNEAQ (reference sequence). Trimming took 11 bases from V and 6 from J, leaving 11 bases between them. The CDR3 region is CAHTEANEQFF. CDR3 bases: TGTGCCCATACCGAGGCCAATGAGCAGTTCTTC.

This clonotype showed up just a few times. V is TRBV6-1 and J is TRBJ1-1; D might be TRBD1 (5 bases). The CDR3 is 13 amino acids. V lost 1 base and J 6 bases, leaving 9 bases between the germline ends. Per germline, CDR1 MNHNS and CDR2 SASEGT. CDR3 DNA sequence: TGTGCCAGCAGTGAAGTATCGGGGGCTGAAGCTTTCTTT. Translated, it gives CASSEVSGAEAFF.

The chain joins TRBV10-3 to TRBJ2-7, with D possibly TRBD2 on 7 matching bases. The CDR3 is 14 amino acids. V was shortened by 11 bases and J by 1 base, with 18 bases between the two germline ends. CDR1 is ENHRY, CDR2 SYGVKD, per germline. CDR3 loop: CAWSRGAGSYEQYF. The CDR3 DNA is TGTGCCTGGAGTCGGGGGGCGGGATCCTACGAGCAGTACTTC.

This clonotype has only one observation. This sequence joins TRBV10-3 and TRBJ1-4; TRBD1 matches at 7 bases. CDR3 length: 11 residues. Germline values: CDR1 ENHRY, CDR2 SYGVKD. The trim removed 10 bases at V and 8 bases at J, leaving 4 bases unmatched. CDR3 protein: CASKQGEKLFF. In DNA form, the CDR3 reads TGTGCCAGTAAACAGGGGGAAAAACTGTTTTTT.

This clonotype was observed a handful of times. The chain couples TRBV9 to TRBJ1-1; possibly TRBD1 for D (5 bases). Germline-derived CDR1 and CDR2 are SGDLS and YYNGEE. The V gene lost 0 bases and the J gene lost 1 base, with 10 bases spanning the gap. The length of the CDR3 is 15 residues. CDR3 region: CASSVEWTPNTEAFF. CDR3 in DNA: TGTGCCAGCAGCGTAGAGTGGACACCGAACACTGAAGCTTTCTTT.

The count of this clonotype is one. One base away lies a much larger clone, so this may be a sequencing read error. The gene calls are TRBV10-2 and TRBJ2-2; D perhaps matches TRBD2 (5 bases). The CDR3 has 16 residues. From germline, CDR1 is WSHSY and CDR2 SAAADI. Trimming shortened V by 5 bases and J by 3 bases, and 16 bases separated the two germline ends. The CDR3 region is CASSTLVGEYTGELFF. The CDR3 DNA reads TGCGCCAGCAGTACGCTAGTGGGAGAATACACCGGGGAGCTGTTTTTT.

There are many counts of this clonotype. J is TRBJ2-7 and V is TRBV20-1; perhaps D is TRBD1 or TRBD2 (5 bases each). V was pared by 6 bases and J by 6 bases, with 18 bases between. Germline lookup yields CDR1 DFQATT and CDR2 SNEGSKA (reference sequence). The CDR3 is 13 amino acids. CDR3 nucleotide sequence: TGCAGTGCACCCCGGGCTACTAGGGGCGAGCAGTACTTC. Its protein product is CSAPRATRGEQYF.

This clonotype was observed many times. The CDR3 here is CAIRGTGGITGELFF. The CDR3 coding sequence is TGTGCCATCAGGGGGACAGGGGGTATCACCGGGGAGCTGTTTTTT. The chain recombines TRBV10-3 with TRBJ2-2; 11 bases are a match to TRBD1. The CDR3 runs to 15 residues. The V gene's germline CDR1 is ENHRY and CDR2 SYGVKD. The V gene end was trimmed by 6 bases and the J gene end by 4 bases; junction bases not matched to a gene: 4.

This rearrangement joins TRBV25-1 to TRBJ2-3; the D gene is possibly TRBD1 (5 bases). CDR3 length equals 17 residues. The germline CDR1 and CDR2 sequences are MGHDK and SYGVNS. V lost 4 bases, J lost 0 bases, and 17 bases lay in between. CDR3 DNA: TGTGCCAGCAGTGGCCTGGGGCGGACGTATAGCACAGATACGCAGTATTTT. Protein product: CASSGLGRTYSTDTQYF.

This clonotype has a count of ten or more. The V call is TRBV24-1, the J call TRBJ1-4, with 7 bases fitting TRBD1. This CDR3 region has 14 residues. The ends lost 5 bases at V and 8 bases at J; junction bases unmatched: 7. Germline values: CDR1 KGHDR, CDR2 SFDVKD. Here the CDR3 reads CATSGQGGEEKLFF. The DNA for the CDR3 is TGTGCCACCAGTGGACAGGGTGGTGAAGAAAAACTGTTTTTT.

This clonotype was seen more than once but under ten times. V is TRBV6-1 and J is TRBJ1-1, with 8 positions matching TRBD1. The CDR3 consists of 15 residues. CDR1 and CDR2 (germline): MNHNS, SASEGT. With V trimmed by 6 bases and J by 11 bases, 17 bases remained unmatched. The chain's CDR3 is CASSPPQQGVGEAFF. For the CDR3, the DNA is TGTGCCAGCAGCCCCCCCCAACAGGGGGTCGGTGAGGCTTTCTTT.

This clonotype was picked up many times. This chain connects TRBV7-9 to TRBJ1-1; D not certain. The V gene lost 7 bases and the J gene lost 3 bases, with 9 bases spanning the gap. Germline V gene sequence: CDR1 SEHNR, CDR2 FQNEAQ (reference sequence). CDR3 length: 12 amino acids. This CDR3 reads CASIGRDTEAFF. CDR3 DNA sequence: TGTGCCAGCATCGGGAGAGACACTGAAGCTTTCTTT.

This chain connects TRBV28 to TRBJ1-3, with D possibly being TRBD1 (6 bases). Trimming took 8 bases from V and 2 from J, leaving 13 bases between them. Germline CDR1 is MDHEN and CDR2 is SYDVKM. The CDR3 is 14 amino acids. The CDR3 here is CASCSGDAGNTIYF. The DNA of the CDR3 is TGTGCCAGCTGCTCAGGGGACGCTGGAAACACCATATATTTT. The full variable domain, rest sourced from reference TRBV28 and TRBJ1-3, is DVKVTQSSRYLVKRTGEKVFLECVQDMDHENMFWYRQDPGLGLRLIYFSYDVKMKEKGDIPEGYSVSREKKERFSLILESASTNQTSMYLCASCSGDAGNTIYFGEGSWLTVV.

The chain recombines TRBV3-1 with TRBJ2-3, with D possibly being TRBD2 (7 bases). CDR1 is LGHDT and CDR2 is YNNKEL in the germline V gene (reference sequence). The CDR3 covers 14 residues. V was clipped by 3 bases and J by 5 bases, with 12 bases between them. CDR3 region: CASSQGGGGDTQYF. DNA for the CDR3: TGTGCCAGCAGCCAGGGGGGCGGGGGAGATACGCAGTATTTT.

This clonotype was recorded at least ten times. The rearrangement joins TRBV11-2 to TRBJ2-3, with D possibly matching TRBD2 (6 bases). There are 16 residues in the CDR3. Germline CDR1 is SGHAT and CDR2 is FQNNGV. Trimming took 3 bases from V and 3 from J, leaving 16 bases between them. CDR3: CASSLGDGGSTDTQYF. The CDR3, as DNA: TGTGCCAGCAGCTTGGGTGATGGGGGGAGTACAGATACGCAGTATTTT.

This chain uses TRBV2 with TRBJ2-7; TRBD1 might be the D (6 bases). Germline V gives CDR1 SNHLY, CDR2 FYNNEI. The length of the CDR3 is 16 residues. The V end lost 3 bases, the J end lost 1 base, and 16 bases lay between the germline ends. The CDR3 sequence: CASSDPPYRDSYEQYF. The DNA of the CDR3 is TGTGCCAGCAGTGACCCCCCCTACAGGGATTCCTACGAGCAGTACTTC.

Only a few counts were recorded for this clonotype. Without the conserved terminal phenylalanine or tryptophan, this CDR3 likely stems from a read error. The limits of the CDR3 on the DNA are not certain, so only TCRdb's listed CDR3 is given. The CDR3 sequence is CSVEGRGSY. The genes are TRBV29-1 and TRBJ1-4. The CDR3 extends over 9 residues, inclusive of both ends. Per the germline V gene, CDR1 is SQVTM and CDR2 is ANQGSEA.

The chain joins TRBV5-1 to TRBJ2-5; 9 nucleotides agree with TRBD1. Germline CDR1 is SGHRS and CDR2 is YFSETQ. This CDR3 is 18 amino acids long. Unmatched junction bases numbered 22, after V lost 4 bases and J lost 9 bases. CDR3 region: CASSPLPVTGGQAGAQYF. CDR3 nucleotide sequence: TGCGCCAGCAGCCCTCTCCCGGTGACAGGGGGTCAAGCTGGGGCCCAGTACTTC.

A few counts support this clonotype. As DNA, the CDR3 is TGTGCCAGCGGCCGCCCGGACACTCTCTCCTACGAGCAGTACTTC. It translates to CASGRPDTLSYEQYF. The rearrangement uses TRBV7-2 and TRBJ2-7, with D maybe TRBD1 (5 bases). The CDR3 covers 15 residues. Germline V gives CDR1 SGHTA, CDR2 FQGNSA. Trimming stripped 8 bases from V and 0 bases from J, with 17 bases between.

In the case of this clonotype: This likely comes from a read error, as the CDR3 has no conserved phenylalanine or tryptophan at its end. V usage is TRBV7-3 and J usage is TRBJ1-2; D remains ambiguous. There are 16 residues in the CDR3. Between the trimmed V and J ends, which lost 0 bases and 4 bases, there was a span of 15 bases. Germline values: CDR1 SGHTA, CDR2 FQGTGA. CDR3 protein: CASSLTPETFPYGYTL. CDR3 DNA sequence: TGTGCCAGCAGCTTAACGCCCGAGACGTTCCCCTATGGCTACACCCTC.

V usage is TRBV3-1 and J usage is TRBJ2-5, with D unresolved. This CDR3 has 12 amino acids. Trimming left V 1 base short and J 10 bases short, with 10 bases between. CDR1 is LGHDT and CDR2 is YNNKEL in the germline V gene (reference sequence). The CDR3 loop is CASSQGNTIQYF. Written as DNA, the CDR3 is TGTGCCAGCAGCCAAGGCAACACGATCCAGTACTTC.

This clonotype was seen many times. J is TRBJ1-1 and V is TRBV19, with a possible D match to TRBD1 (6 bases). Trimming left V 1 base short and J 4 bases short, with 13 bases between. This CDR3 is built from 15 residues. CDR1 and CDR2 from the germline V gene are LNHDA and SQIVND (reference sequence). The CDR3 here is CASSIVQGSATEAFF. The CDR3 nucleotides are TGTGCCAGTAGTATAGTGCAGGGGAGTGCCACTGAAGCTTTCTTT.

This clonotype has only a few counts. The V and J genes are TRBV3-1 and TRBJ1-5; D unclear. The germline CDR1 and CDR2 sequences are LGHDT and YNNKEL (reference sequence). Trimming left V 3 bases short and J 4 bases short, with 7 bases between. CDR3 length: 13 residues. The DNA of the CDR3 is TGTGCCAGCAGCCACCGGAGGAATCAGCCCCAGCATTTT. It specifies CASSHRRNQPQHF.

As for this clonotype: At one of its ends the junction is not consistent with the germline gene, which may arise from a read error. The chain carries TRBV7-2 and TRBJ2-1; D not resolved. Germline assignment: CDR1 SGHTA and CDR2 FQGNSA. The CDR3 totals 16 residues. This CDR3 reads CASSFALSASNNEQFF. The CDR3 DNA reads as TGTGCCAGCAGCTTTGCCCTCTCGGCCTCCAACAATGAGCAGTTCTTC.

This clonotype has only a few counts. As DNA, the CDR3 is TGTGCCAGCTCACCTGGGACAGGGACCTACTACGAGCAGTACTTC. Protein sequence: CASSPGTGTYYEQYF. V and J are TRBV19 and TRBJ2-7; 9 positions match TRBD1. The CDR3 length is 15 residues. The germline V gene encodes CDR1 LNHDA and CDR2 SQIVND (reference sequence). The V gene end was trimmed by 9 bases and the J gene end by 3 bases; junction bases not matched to a gene: 12.

In its sample, this clonotype was seen many times. One junction end does not reproduce the germline sequence, and a read error may be involved. The chain combines TRBV5-1 with TRBJ1-6, with 7 positions matching TRBD1. This CDR3 region has 14 residues. The germline V gene has CDR1 SGHRS and CDR2 YFSETQ. CDR3 DNA: TGTGCCAGCAGTGTTGGGACAGAGAATTCACCCCTCCACTTT. Its protein product is CASSVGTENSPLHF.

Points on this clonotype: This may come from a read error, since a much larger clone is one base off. Here the CDR3 reads CASSKETSVTYEQCF. As DNA, the CDR3 is TGTGCCAGCAGCAAAGAGACTAGCGTGACCTACGAGCAGTGCTTC. The rearrangement uses TRBV7-6 and TRBJ2-7; 8 bases are shared with TRBD2. The germline gives CDR1 SGHVS, CDR2 FNYEAQ. The CDR3 runs 15 residues.